Shown below are 27 T cell receptor beta chains from a single sample sequenced in a study of CD8 T cells in ankylosing spondylitis. Each CDR3 protein is one row after TCRdb ran MiXCR on the 5' RACE reads. The sample has some 140,000 distinct CDR3 sequences, about 7% seen once. The sample taken for sequencing was blood, either unsorted or a sorted T cell fraction (not recorded which). The source is a female donor with ankylosing spondylitis or in good health (not recorded which).

The chain carries TRBV19 and TRBJ1-6, with TRBD1 identical over 9 bases. CDR1 and CDR2 (germline): LNHDA, SQIVND (reference sequence). Losses at the gene ends were 4 bases for V and 13 bases for J; bases not matched to a gene: 5. This CDR3 comprises 13 residues. CDR3 residues: CASSTDRGPPLHF. The CDR3 DNA reads TGTGCCAGTAGTACGGACAGGGGCCCGCCCCTCCACTTT.

This clonotype has ten or more counts. The gene calls are TRBV18 and TRBJ1-1; 8 positions match TRBD1. Germline loops: CDR1 KGHSH, CDR2 LQKENI. V was clipped by 3 bases and J by 7 bases; unmatched bases: 7. The CDR3 extends over 14 amino acids. The DNA for the CDR3 is TGTGCCAGCTCACCCAGACAGGGGATTAGTGAAGCTTTCTTT. Its translation is CASSPRQGISEAFF.

This clonotype occurred many times. This chain connects TRBV7-2 to TRBJ1-2; TRBD1 might be the D (6 bases). This CDR3 is 16 amino acids long. Germline lookup yields CDR1 SGHTA and CDR2 FQGNSA. V lost 5 bases and J lost 3, with 19 bases in between. The CDR3 here is CASSPPWVGGDYGYTF. The CDR3 DNA follows: TGTGCCAGCAGCCCCCCCTGGGTGGGGGGCGACTATGGCTACACCTTC.

This clonotype was counted at least ten times. The chain has TRBV4-3 and TRBJ1-2; tentatively, D is TRBD1 (6 bases). Trimming removed 0 bases from V and 7 bases from J, with 21 bases in between. The germline V gene encodes CDR1 LGHNA and CDR2 YSLEER. The length of the CDR3 is 17 residues. The CDR3 DNA is TGCGCCAGCAGCCAAGATTTCGGGAGTGGGGGGGCGCTTGGCTACACCTTC. It is translated as CASSQDFGSGGALGYTF.

This clonotype appeared many times. The genes are TRBV12-3 or TRBV12-4 and TRBJ2-5, with a possible D match to TRBD1 (6 bases). The CDR3 is 12 residues long. V shed 6 bases and J shed 5 bases, with 10 bases lying between them. The CDR3 DNA is TGTGCCAGCAGATGGGGGCGGGAGACCCAGTACTTC. Translated: CASRWGRETQYF.

This clonotype was counted at least ten times. V gene TRBV5-1 combines with J gene TRBJ1-2, with a tentative D call TRBD1 (5 bases). The V end lost 0 bases, the J end lost 4 bases, and 13 bases lay between the germline ends. CDR3 length: 15 amino acids. Germline CDR1 and CDR2: SGHRS and YFSETQ. DNA for the CDR3: TGCGCCAGCAGCTTGGACGGGACCAACGGCTATGGCTACACCTTC. Protein sequence: CASSLDGTNGYGYTF. Full variable domain (rest looked up from reference TRBV5-1 and TRBJ1-2): KAGVTQTPRYLIKTRGQQVTLSCSPISGHRSVSWYQQTPGQGLQFLFEYFSETQRNKGNFPGRFSGRQFSNSRSEMNVSTLELGDSALYLCASSLDGTNGYGYTFGSGTRLTVV.

There are a few counts of this clonotype. The V and J genes are TRBV7-8 and TRBJ1-2; TRBD1 is a possible D gene (6 bases). This CDR3 has 16 amino acids. Germline V CDR1 and CDR2: SGHVS, FQNEAQ. V shed 3 bases and J shed 2 bases, with 16 bases lying between them. The CDR3 sequence is CASSLDAGVANYGYTF. DNA for the CDR3: TGTGCCAGCAGCTTGGATGCAGGGGTCGCGAACTATGGCTACACCTTC.

This clonotype was counted a few times. The V call is TRBV12-3 or TRBV12-4, the J call TRBJ2-5; D is tentatively TRBD1 or TRBD2 (6 bases each). The CDR3 runs 17 residues. V lost 6 bases and J lost 2, with 22 bases in between. CDR3 DNA sequence: TGTGCCAGCAGCTCGCCCGGGGGCAGGATCCAACAAGAGACCCAGTACTTC. Protein product: CASSSPGGRIQQETQYF.

This clonotype was counted at least ten times. The rearrangement links TRBV20-1 to TRBJ2-5; a weak D match, TRBD2 (6 bases). Germline-derived CDR1 and CDR2 are DFQATT and SNEGSKA (reference sequence). This CDR3 contains 15 residues. V was clipped by 0 bases and J by 3 bases, with 14 bases between them. As DNA, the CDR3 is TGCAGTGCTAGAGATCGCGGGGACTTAAAAGAGACCCAGTACTTC. Translation: CSARDRGDLKETQYF.

In this sample, this clonotype turned up many times. The rearrangement joins TRBV2 to TRBJ2-1; D is undetermined. Germline CDR1 and CDR2: SNHLY and FYNNEI. CDR3 length equals 13 residues. With 2 bases removed from V and 7 bases from J, the gap between germline ends came to 9 bases. CDR3 nucleotides: TGTGCCAGCAGTGAAAGGGTAGTGAATGAGCAGTTCTTC. It specifies CASSERVVNEQFF. Full variable domain (missing parts from reference TRBV2 and TRBJ2-1): EPEVTQTPSHQVTQMGQEVILRCVPISNHLYFYWYRQILGQKVEFLVSFYNNEISEKSEIFDDQFSVERPDGSNFTLKIRSTKLEDSAMYFCASSERVVNEQFFGPGTRLTVL.

At least ten counts were recorded for this clonotype. CDR3 DNA: TGTGCCAGTAGTATGACGGCAGGGGATGACCAGCCCCAGCATTTT. Translation gives CASSMTAGDDQPQHF. The chain has TRBV19 and TRBJ1-5, with D perhaps TRBD1 (6 bases). The CDR3 covers 15 residues. Trimming removed 3 bases at V and 7 bases at J, with 16 bases between. The germline V gene encodes CDR1 LNHDA and CDR2 SQIVND (reference sequence).

The rearrangement links TRBV12-3 or TRBV12-4 to TRBJ2-1; 8 nucleotides agree with TRBD2. The CDR3 has 14 amino acids. J gave up 8 bases and V 3 bases, and 6 bases lay outside the gene matches. CDR3 sequence (DNA): TGTGCCAGCAGTTTGCTGCGGGGGGCCGATGAGCAGTTCTTC. It is translated as CASSLLRGADEQFF.

This clonotype was observed a few times. This rearrangement joins TRBV24-1 to TRBJ1-4, with D hard to call. V dropped 3 bases and J dropped 4 bases, with 14 bases sitting between them. This CDR3 is built from 16 residues. Germline-derived CDR1 and CDR2 are KGHDR and SFDVKD. The CDR3 DNA sequence: TGTGCCACCAGTGATGGCCCGAGTTGGGATAATGAAAAACTGTTTTTT. Translated: CATSDGPSWDNEKLFF.

This clonotype appeared many times. The chain has TRBV5-1 and TRBJ2-5, with TRBD2 matching 7 bases. With V trimmed by 0 bases and J by 2 bases, 1 base remained unmatched. Germline CDR1 SGHRS, CDR2 YFSETQ. CDR3 length: 14 amino acids. Written as DNA, the CDR3 is TGCGCCAGCAGCTTGGGGACTAGTCAAGAGACCCAGTACTTC. This sequence encodes CASSLGTSQETQYF.

This clonotype was seen ten or more times. This rearrangement joins TRBV5-1 to TRBJ2-1; D possibly matches TRBD1 or TRBD2 (7 bases each). There are 14 residues in the CDR3. In germline, CDR1 is SGHRS, CDR2 YFSETQ. The V gene lost 7 bases and the J gene lost 5 bases, with 16 bases spanning the gap. The CDR3 DNA reads TGCGCCAGCGGCGAACAGGGGAGGGACAATGAGCAGTTCTTC. It is translated as CASGEQGRDNEQFF.

This clonotype has a count of ten or more. The genes are TRBV7-2 and TRBJ2-7; D is undetermined. This CDR3 has 13 amino acids. The germline gives CDR1 SGHTA, CDR2 FQGNSA. Trimming stripped 5 bases from V and 5 bases from J, with 13 bases between. The CDR3 DNA reads as TGTGCCAGCAGCGCATTTGTCGGAGACGAGCAGTACTTC. Amino acid sequence: CASSAFVGDEQYF.

Many counts were recorded for this clonotype. J is TRBJ1-5 and V is TRBV12-3 or TRBV12-4; the D gene is possibly TRBD1 (5 bases). The CDR3 has 13 residues. V lost 3 bases, J lost 4 bases, and 7 bases lay in between. The CDR3 reads CASSLGENQPQHF. CDR3 nucleotides: TGTGCCAGCAGTTTGGGGGAAAATCAGCCCCAGCATTTT.

Ten or more counts support this clonotype. This chain links TRBV28 with TRBJ2-7; D is tentatively TRBD1 or TRBD2 (5 bases each). Germline V gene lookup returns CDR1 MDHEN and CDR2 SYDVKM. This CDR3 has 15 amino acids. Trimming cost V 6 bases and J 6 bases, with 21 bases left between them. CDR3 coding DNA: TGTGCCAGCAGCCCATCAGGGACCCTGGGTCTCGAGCAGTACTTC. Translation: CASSPSGTLGLEQYF.

The chain uses TRBV7-2 and TRBJ1-2; the D gene is possibly TRBD1 (6 bases). Germline assignment: CDR1 SGHTA and CDR2 FQGNSA. V lost 1 base, J lost 8 bases, and 14 bases lay in between. This CDR3 is built from 14 residues. Written as DNA, the CDR3 is TGTGCCAGCAGCTTAGGAGGGGGGCTAAGGGGCTACACCTTC. This gives the protein CASSLGGGLRGYTF.

This clonotype was counted many times. V gene TRBV5-8 combines with J gene TRBJ2-2; 8 positions agree with TRBD1. J gave up 3 bases and V 4 bases, and 8 bases lay outside the gene matches. Germline-derived CDR1 and CDR2 are SGHTS and YDEGEE. The CDR3 runs 16 residues. CDR3 amino acids: CASSRTGTGYTGELFF. CDR3 DNA sequence: TGTGCCAGCAGCCGGACCGGGACAGGTTACACCGGGGAGCTGTTTTTT.

This clonotype was seen more than once but under ten times. The CDR3 bases are TGTGCCAGCAGTCCGTGGGACAGGGTGAACACTGAAGCTTTCTTT. Its translation: CASSPWDRVNTEAFF. This chain uses TRBV12-3 or TRBV12-4 with TRBJ1-1, with TRBD1 matching 9 bases. With 5 bases clipped from V and 0 bases from J, the junction kept 4 bases outside the gene matches. The CDR3 covers 15 residues.

This chain joins TRBV9 and TRBJ2-1; no clear D. Germline V CDR1 and CDR2: SGDLS, YYNGEE. The V end was cut by 0 bases, the J end by 9 bases, with 7 bases between. The CDR3 loop spans 12 amino acids. The CDR3 sequence is CASSVDVGEQFF. CDR3 in DNA: TGTGCCAGCAGCGTAGATGTTGGTGAGCAGTTCTTC.

The sample holds many counts of this clonotype. This CDR3 is CSVATGGSYEQYF. The CDR3 bases are TGCAGCGTAGCGACAGGGGGCTCCTACGAGCAGTACTTC. The chain has TRBV29-1 and TRBJ2-7, with TRBD1 matching 9 bases. This CDR3 has 13 amino acids. V was pared by 6 bases and J by 0 bases, with 3 bases of the junction left unmatched. Per germline, CDR1 SQVTM and CDR2 ANQGSEA.

This clonotype was counted ten times or more. V usage is TRBV5-6 and J usage is TRBJ1-3; D unresolved. V was cut by 0 bases and J by 9 bases, with 7 bases left in between. This CDR3 has 12 amino acids. Germline CDR1 and CDR2: SGHDT and YYEEEE. CDR3 residues: CASSLGLGTIYF. The CDR3 nucleotides read TGTGCCAGCAGCTTGGGGCTCGGCACCATATATTTT.

The chain joins TRBV20-1 to TRBJ2-1; 11 bases fit TRBD2. Losses at the gene ends were 5 bases for V and 5 bases for J; bases not matched to a gene: 5. The CDR3 has 14 amino acids. Germline-derived CDR1 and CDR2 are DFQATT and SNEGSKA (reference sequence). CDR3: CSAYTSGGHNEQFF. The CDR3 bases are TGCAGTGCTTATACTAGCGGGGGCCACAATGAGCAGTTCTTC.

This clonotype was seen at least ten times. The chain's CDR3 is CASSLEQISDTQYF. CDR3 coding DNA: TGCGCCAGCAGCTTGGAGCAGATCTCCGATACGCAGTATTTT. V is TRBV5-1 and J is TRBJ2-3; no definite D call. Looked up from germline, CDR1 is SGHRS and CDR2 is YFSETQ. CDR3 length: 14 amino acids. V was trimmed by 0 bases and J by 6 bases, leaving 11 bases between them.

This clonotype was observed at least ten times. The V gene is TRBV5-5, the J gene TRBJ2-2; D is perhaps TRBD1 (6 bases). Germline-derived CDR1 and CDR2 are SGHKS and YYEKEE (reference sequence). The CDR3 has 17 amino acids. Trimming left V 0 bases short and J 4 bases short, with 16 bases between. The CDR3, as DNA: TGTGCCAGCAGCTTGGCGGATGGGCAGGGGATCACCGGGGAGCTGTTTTTT. Its translation: CASSLADGQGITGELFF.